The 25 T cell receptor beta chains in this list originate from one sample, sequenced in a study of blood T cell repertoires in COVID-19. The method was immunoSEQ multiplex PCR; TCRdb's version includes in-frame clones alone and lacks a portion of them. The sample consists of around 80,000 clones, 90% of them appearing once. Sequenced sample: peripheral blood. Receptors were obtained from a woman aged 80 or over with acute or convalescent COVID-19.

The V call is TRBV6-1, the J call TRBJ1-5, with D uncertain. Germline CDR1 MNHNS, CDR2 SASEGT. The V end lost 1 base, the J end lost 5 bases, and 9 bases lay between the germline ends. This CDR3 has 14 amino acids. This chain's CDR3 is CASSEVVFDQPQHF. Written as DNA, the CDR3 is TGTGCCAGCAGTGAAGTTGTCTTCGATCAGCCCCAGCATTTT.

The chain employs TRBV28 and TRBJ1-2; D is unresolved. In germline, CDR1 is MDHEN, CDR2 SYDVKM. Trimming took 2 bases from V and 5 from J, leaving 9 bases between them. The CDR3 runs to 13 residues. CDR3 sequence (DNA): TGTGCCAGCAGTTTAGCGGGAGTTTATGGCTACACCTTC. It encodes CASSLAGVYGYTF.

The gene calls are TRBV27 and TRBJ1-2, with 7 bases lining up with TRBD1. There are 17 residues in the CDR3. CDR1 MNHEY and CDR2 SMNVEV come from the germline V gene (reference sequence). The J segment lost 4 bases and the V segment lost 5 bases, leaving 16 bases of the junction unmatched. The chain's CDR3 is CASSPIGGVGAGYGYTF. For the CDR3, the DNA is TGTGCCAGCAGTCCCATAGGGGGCGTGGGGGCGGGCTATGGCTACACCTTC.

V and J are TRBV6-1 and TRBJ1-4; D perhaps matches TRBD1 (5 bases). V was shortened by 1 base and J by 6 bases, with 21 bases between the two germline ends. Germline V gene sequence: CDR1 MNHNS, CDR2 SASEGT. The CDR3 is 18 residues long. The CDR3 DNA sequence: TGTGCCAGCAGTGAAGACCGGGGCGGGGCCGCCTCACATGAAAAACTGTTTTTT. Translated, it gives CASSEDRGGAASHEKLFF.

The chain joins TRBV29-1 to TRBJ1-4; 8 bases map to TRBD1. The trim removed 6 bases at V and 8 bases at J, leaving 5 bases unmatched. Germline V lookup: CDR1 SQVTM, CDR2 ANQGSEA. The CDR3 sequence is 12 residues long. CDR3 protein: CSVRGLEEKLFF. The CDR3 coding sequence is TGCAGCGTCAGGGGGCTGGAGGAAAAACTGTTTTTT.

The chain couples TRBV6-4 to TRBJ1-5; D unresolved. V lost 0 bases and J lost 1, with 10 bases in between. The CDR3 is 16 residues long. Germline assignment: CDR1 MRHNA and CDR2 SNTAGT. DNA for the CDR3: TGTGCCAGCAGTGACTCTGCTATAGCGAGCAATCAGCCCCAGCATTTT. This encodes CASSDSAIASNQPQHF.

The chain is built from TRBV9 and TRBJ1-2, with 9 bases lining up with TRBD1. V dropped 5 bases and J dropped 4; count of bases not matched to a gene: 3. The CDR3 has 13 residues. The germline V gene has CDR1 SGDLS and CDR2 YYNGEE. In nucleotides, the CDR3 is TGTGCCAGCAGAGCGGACAGGGGCTATGGCTACACCTTC. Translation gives CASRADRGYGYTF.

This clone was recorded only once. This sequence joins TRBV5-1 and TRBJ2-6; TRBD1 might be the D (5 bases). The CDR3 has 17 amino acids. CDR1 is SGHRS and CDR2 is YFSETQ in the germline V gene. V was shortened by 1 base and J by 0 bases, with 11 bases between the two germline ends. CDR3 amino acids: CASSLTPTGSGANVLTF. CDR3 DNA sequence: TGCGCCAGCAGCTTGACCCCAACAGGCTCTGGGGCCAACGTCCTGACTTTC.

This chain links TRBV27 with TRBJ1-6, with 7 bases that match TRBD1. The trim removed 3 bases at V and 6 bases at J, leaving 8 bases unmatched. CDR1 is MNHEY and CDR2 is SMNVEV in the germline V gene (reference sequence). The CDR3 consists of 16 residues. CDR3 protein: CASSFAQGVGNSPLHF. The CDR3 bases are TGTGCCAGCAGTTTTGCGCAGGGGGTGGGTAATTCACCCCTCCACTTT.

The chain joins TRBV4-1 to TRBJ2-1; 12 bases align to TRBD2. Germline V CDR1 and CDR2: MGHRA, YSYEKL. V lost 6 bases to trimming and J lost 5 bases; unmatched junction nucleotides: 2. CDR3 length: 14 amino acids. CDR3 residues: CASSGLAGNNEQFF. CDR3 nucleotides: TGCGCCAGCAGTGGACTAGCGGGGAACAATGAGCAGTTCTTC.

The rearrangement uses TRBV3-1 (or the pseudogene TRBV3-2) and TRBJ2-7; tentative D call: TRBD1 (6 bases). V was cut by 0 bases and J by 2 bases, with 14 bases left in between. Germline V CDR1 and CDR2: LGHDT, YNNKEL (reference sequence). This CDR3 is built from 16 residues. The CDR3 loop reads CASSQELSGQPYEQYF. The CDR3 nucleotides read TGTGCCAGCAGCCAAGAATTAAGCGGACAGCCCTACGAGCAGTACTTC.

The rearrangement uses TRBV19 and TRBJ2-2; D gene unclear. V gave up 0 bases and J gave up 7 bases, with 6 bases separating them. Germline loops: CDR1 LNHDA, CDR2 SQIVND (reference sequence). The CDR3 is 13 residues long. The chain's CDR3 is CASSIDYNGELFF. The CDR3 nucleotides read TGTGCCAGTAGTATAGATTATAACGGGGAGCTGTTTTTT.

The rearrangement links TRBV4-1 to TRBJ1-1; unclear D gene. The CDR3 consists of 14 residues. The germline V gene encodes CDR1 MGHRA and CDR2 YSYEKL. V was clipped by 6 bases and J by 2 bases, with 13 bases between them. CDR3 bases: TGCGCCAGCAGACGGGAACCGACCAACACTGAAGCTTTCTTT. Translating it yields CASRREPTNTEAFF.

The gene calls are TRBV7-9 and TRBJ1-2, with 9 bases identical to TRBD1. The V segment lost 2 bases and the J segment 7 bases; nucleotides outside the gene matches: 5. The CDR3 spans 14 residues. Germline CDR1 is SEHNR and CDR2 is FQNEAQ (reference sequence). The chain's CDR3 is CASSLLGTGIGYTF. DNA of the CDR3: TGTGCCAGCAGCTTATTGGGGACAGGGATTGGCTACACCTTC. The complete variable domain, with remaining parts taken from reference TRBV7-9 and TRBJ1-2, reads DTGVSQNPRHKITKRGQNVTFRCDPISEHNRLYWYRQTLGQGPEFLTYFQNEAQLEKSRLLSDRFSAERPKGSFSTLEIQRTEQGDSAMYLCASSLLGTGIGYTFGSGTRLTVV.

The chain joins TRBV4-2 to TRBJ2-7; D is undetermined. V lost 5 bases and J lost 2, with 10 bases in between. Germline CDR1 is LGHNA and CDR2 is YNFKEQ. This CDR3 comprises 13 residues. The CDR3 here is CASSEAVTYEQYF. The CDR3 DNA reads TGTGCCAGCAGCGAGGCAGTCACCTACGAGCAGTACTTC.

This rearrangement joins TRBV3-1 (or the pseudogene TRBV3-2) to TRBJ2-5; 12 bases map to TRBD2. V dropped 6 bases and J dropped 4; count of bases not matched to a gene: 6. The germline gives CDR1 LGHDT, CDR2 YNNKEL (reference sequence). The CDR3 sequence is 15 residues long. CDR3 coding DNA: TGTGCCAGCAGAGCTAGCGGGGGGGCCTCAGAGACCCAGTACTTC. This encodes CASRASGGASETQYF.

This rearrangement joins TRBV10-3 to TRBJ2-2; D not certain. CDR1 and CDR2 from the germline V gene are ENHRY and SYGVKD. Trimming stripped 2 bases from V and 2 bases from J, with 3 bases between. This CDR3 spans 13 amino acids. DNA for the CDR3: TGTGCCATCAGTGAGCTAAACACCGGGGAGCTGTTTTTT. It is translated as CAISELNTGELFF.

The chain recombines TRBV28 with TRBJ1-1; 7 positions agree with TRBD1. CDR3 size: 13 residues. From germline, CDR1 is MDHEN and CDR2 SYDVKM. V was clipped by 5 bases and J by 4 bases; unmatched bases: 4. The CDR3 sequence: CASSQQGFTEAFF. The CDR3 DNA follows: TGTGCCAGCAGTCAACAGGGGTTCACTGAAGCTTTCTTT.

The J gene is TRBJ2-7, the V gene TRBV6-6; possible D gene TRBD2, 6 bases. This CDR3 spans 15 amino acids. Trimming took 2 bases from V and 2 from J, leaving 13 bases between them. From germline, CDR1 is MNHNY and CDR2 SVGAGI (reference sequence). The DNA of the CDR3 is TGTGCCAGCAGTTACGGGGGAGGCGGTCCCTACGAGCAGTACTTC. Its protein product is CASSYGGGGPYEQYF.

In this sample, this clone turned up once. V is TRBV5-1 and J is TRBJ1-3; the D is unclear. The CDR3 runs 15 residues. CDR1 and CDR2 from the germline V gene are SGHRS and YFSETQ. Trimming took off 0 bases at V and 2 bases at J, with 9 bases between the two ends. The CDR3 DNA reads TGCGCCAGCAGCTTGGGTGACATAACTGGAAACACCATATATTTT. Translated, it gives CASSLGDITGNTIYF.

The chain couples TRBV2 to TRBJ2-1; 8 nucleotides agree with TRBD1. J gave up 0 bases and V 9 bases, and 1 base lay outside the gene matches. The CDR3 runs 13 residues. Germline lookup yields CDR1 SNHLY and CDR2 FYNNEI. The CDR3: CARGQVSYNEQFF. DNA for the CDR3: TGTGCCAGGGGACAGGTCTCCTACAATGAGCAGTTCTTC.

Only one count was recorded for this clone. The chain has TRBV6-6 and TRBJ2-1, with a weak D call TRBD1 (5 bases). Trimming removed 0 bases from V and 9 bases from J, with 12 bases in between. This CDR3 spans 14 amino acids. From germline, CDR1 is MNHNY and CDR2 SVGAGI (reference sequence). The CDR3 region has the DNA TGTGCCAGCAGTTACTCTGGGGCAGCATCTGAGCAGTTCTTC. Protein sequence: CASSYSGAASEQFF.

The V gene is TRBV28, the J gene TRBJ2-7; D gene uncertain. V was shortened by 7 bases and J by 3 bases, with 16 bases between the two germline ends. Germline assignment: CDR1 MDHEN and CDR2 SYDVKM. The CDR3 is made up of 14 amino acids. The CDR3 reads CASTPLERVYEQYF. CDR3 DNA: TGTGCCAGCACCCCTTTGGAGCGTGTCTACGAGCAGTACTTC.

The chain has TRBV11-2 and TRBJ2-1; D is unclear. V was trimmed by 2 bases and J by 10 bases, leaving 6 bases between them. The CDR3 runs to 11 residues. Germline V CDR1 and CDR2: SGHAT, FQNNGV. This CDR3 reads CASSLSGEQFF. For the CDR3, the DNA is TGTGCCAGCAGCTTATCCGGGGAGCAGTTCTTC.

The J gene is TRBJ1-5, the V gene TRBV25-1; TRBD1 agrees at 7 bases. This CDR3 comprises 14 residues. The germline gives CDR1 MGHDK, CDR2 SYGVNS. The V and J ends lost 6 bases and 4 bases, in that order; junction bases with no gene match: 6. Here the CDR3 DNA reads TGTGCCAGCAGGGGGGACAGTTCTAATCAGCCCCAGCATTTT. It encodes CASRGDSSNQPQHF.